The source of this T cell receptor beta chain is a study of cytomegalovirus exposure and HLA in healthy donors. The study, taken as a whole, reports: The study designated 150 or so TCR beta chains cytomegalovirus-associated.

Primers included in the PCR were 60 Vbeta and 13 Jbeta primers. Some clones are missing from TCRdb's copy, which holds only in-frame ones; the method was immunoSEQ multiplex PCR. The sample shows 90,000 to 150,000 clones, approximately 80% of them seen only once. On this clone: Antigen specificity is unknown.

The sequence was collected from a man aged 50 to 59 in good health and CMV-seronegative. The sample taken for sequencing was PBMCs.

The CDR3 region is CARSPGVDTGELFF. For the CDR3, the DNA is TGTGCCAGAAGCCCCGGAGTGGACACCGGGGAGCTGTTTTTT. This sequence joins TRBV5-3 and TRBJ2-2, with D unresolved. TRBV5-3 is placed among ORFs of uncertain function. V was cut by 4 bases and J by 3 bases, with 10 bases left in between. The CDR3 loop spans 14 amino acids.